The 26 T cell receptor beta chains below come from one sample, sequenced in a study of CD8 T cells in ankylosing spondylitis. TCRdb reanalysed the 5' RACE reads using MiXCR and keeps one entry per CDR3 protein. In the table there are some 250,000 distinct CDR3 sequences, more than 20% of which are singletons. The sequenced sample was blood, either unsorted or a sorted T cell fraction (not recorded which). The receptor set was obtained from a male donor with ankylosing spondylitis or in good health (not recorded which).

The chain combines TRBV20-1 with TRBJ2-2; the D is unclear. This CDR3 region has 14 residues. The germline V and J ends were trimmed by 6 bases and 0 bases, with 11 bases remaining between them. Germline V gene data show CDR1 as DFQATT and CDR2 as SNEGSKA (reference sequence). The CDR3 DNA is TGCAGTGCCCCGGTATACGCGAACACCGGGGAGCTGTTTTTT. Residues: CSAPVYANTGELFF.

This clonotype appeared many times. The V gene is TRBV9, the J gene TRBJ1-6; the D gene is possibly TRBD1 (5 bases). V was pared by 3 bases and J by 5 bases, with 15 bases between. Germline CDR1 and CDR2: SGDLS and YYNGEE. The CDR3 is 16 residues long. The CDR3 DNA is TGTGCCAGCAGCGGCCCTGGGGCAGAGGATAATTCACCCCTCCACTTT. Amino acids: CASSGPGAEDNSPLHF.

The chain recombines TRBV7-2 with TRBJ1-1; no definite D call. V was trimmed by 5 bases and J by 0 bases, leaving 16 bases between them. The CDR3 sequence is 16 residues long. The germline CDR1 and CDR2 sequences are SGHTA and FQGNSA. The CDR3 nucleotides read TGTGCCAGCAGCAGAGGCGTCGGCTTTTTGAACACTGAAGCTTTCTTT. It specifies CASSRGVGFLNTEAFF. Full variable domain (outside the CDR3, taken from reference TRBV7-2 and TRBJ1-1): GAGVSQSPSNKVTEKGKDVELRCDPISGHTALYWYRQSLGQGLEFLIYFQGNSAPDKSGLPSDRFSAERTGGSVSTLTIQRTQQEDSAVYLCASSRGVGFLNTEAFFGQGTRLTVV.

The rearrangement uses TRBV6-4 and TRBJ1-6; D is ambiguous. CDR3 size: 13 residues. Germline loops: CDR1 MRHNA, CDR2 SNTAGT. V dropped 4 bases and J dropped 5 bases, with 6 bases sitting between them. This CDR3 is CASSVVDNSPLHF. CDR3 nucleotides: TGTGCCAGCAGTGTCGTGGATAATTCACCCCTCCACTTT.

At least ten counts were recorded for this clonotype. As DNA, the CDR3 is TGCGCCAGCAGCTCGGATAAGGCCCAGTACTTC. Protein product: CASSSDKAQYF. The gene calls are TRBV5-1 and TRBJ2-5; D unresolved. Trimming pared 3 bases from V and 9 bases from J, leaving 9 bases between. The CDR3 is 11 residues long. From germline, CDR1 is SGHRS and CDR2 YFSETQ.

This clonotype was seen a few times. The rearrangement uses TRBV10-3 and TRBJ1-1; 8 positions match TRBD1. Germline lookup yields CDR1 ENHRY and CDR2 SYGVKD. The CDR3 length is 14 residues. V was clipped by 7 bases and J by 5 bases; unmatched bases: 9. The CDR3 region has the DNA TGTGCCATCACCGAAGCAGGGGGCGGTACTGAAGCTTTCTTT. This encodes CAITEAGGGTEAFF.

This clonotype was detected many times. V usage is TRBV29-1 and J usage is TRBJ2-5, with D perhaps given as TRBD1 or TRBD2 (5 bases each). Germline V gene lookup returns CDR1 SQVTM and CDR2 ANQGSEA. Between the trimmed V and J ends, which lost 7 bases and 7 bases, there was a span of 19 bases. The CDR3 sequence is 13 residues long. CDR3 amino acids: CSGGPRGKGTQYF. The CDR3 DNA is TGCAGCGGGGGACCGCGAGGGAAAGGGACCCAGTACTTC. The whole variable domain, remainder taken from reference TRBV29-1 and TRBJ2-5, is SAVISQKPSRDICQRGTSLTIQCQVDSQVTMMFWYRQQPGQSLTLIATANQGSEATYESGFVIDKFPISRPNLTFSTLTVSNMSPEDSSIYLCSGGPRGKGTQYFGPGTRLLVL.

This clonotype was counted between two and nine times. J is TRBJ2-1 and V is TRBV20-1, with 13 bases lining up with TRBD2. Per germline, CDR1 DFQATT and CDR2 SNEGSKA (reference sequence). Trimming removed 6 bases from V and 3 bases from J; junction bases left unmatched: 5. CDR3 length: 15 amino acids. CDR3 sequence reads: CSATGLAGIYNEQFF. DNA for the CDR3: TGCAGTGCCACGGGACTAGCGGGAATCTACAATGAGCAGTTCTTC.

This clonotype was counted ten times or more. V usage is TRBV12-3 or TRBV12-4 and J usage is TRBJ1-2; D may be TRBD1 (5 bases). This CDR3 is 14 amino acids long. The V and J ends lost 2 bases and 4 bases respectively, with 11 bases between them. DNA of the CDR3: TGTGCCAGCAGTTTACAGGGCCGGGGCTATGGCTACACCTTC. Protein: CASSLQGRGYGYTF.

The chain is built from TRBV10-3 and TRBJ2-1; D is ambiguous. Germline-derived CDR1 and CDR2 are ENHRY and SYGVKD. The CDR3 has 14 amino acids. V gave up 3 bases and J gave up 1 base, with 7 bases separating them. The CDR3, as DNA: TGTGCCATCAGTGATGGTTCGTCCTACAATGAGCAGTTCTTC. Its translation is CAISDGSSYNEQFF.

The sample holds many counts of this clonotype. The CDR3 loop is CSARATFSGGEQFF. CDR3 DNA: TGCAGTGCTAGAGCTACTTTTAGCGGGGGGGAACAGTTCTTC. The chain couples TRBV20-1 to TRBJ2-1; 11 nucleotides agree with TRBD2. CDR3 length: 14 amino acids. V shed 1 base, J shed 13 bases, and the junction held 9 bases outside the gene matches. Germline V lookup: CDR1 DFQATT, CDR2 SNEGSKA (reference sequence).

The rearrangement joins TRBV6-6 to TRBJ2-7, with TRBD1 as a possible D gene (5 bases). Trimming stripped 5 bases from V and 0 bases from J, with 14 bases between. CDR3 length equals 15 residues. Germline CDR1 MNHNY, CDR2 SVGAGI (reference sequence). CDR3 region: CASSPRLTASYEQYF. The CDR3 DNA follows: TGTGCCAGCAGTCCCAGGCTGACAGCCTCCTACGAGCAGTACTTC.

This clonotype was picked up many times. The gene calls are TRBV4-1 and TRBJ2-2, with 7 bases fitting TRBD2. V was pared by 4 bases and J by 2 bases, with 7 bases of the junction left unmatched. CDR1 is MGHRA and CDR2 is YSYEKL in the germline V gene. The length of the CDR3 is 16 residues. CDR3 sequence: CASSPSSGVNTGELFF. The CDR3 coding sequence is TGCGCCAGCAGCCCATCTAGCGGAGTCAACACCGGGGAGCTGTTTTTT.

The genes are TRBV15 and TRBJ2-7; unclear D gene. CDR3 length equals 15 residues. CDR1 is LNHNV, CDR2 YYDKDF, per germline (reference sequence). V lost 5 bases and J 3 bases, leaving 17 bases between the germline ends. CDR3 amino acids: CATSPDRWTDYEQYF. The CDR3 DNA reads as TGTGCCACCAGCCCCGACCGGTGGACCGACTACGAGCAGTACTTC.

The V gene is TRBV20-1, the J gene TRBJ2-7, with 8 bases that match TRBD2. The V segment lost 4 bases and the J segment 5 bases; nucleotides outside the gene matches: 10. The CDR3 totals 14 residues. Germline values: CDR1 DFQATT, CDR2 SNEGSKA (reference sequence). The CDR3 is CSATSGTRFDEQYF. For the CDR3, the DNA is TGCAGTGCTACCTCCGGGACTAGGTTTGACGAGCAGTACTTC.

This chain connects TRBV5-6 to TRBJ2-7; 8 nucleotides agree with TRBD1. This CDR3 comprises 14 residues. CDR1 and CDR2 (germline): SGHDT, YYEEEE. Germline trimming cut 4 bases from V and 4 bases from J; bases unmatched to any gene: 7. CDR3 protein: CASSRRDRPYEQYF. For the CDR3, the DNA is TGTGCCAGCAGCCGCCGGGACAGGCCTTACGAGCAGTACTTC.

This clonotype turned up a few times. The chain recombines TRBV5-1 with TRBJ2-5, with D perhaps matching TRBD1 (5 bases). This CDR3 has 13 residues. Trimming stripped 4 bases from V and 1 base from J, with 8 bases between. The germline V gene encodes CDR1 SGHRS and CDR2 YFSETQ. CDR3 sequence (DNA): TGCGCCAGCAGCCAACAGGTCCAAGAGACCCAGTACTTC. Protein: CASSQQVQETQYF.

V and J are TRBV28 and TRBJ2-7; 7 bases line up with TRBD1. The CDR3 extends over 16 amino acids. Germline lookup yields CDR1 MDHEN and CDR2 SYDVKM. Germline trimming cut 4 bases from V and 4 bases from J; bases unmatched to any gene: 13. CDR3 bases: TGTGCCAGCAGTTCGACAGGGTCCCACTCTAGGTACGAGCAGTACTTC. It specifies CASSSTGSHSRYEQYF.

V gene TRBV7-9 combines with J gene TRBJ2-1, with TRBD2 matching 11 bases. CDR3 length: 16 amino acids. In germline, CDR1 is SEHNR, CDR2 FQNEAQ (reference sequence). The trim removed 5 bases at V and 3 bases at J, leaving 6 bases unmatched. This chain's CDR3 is CASSPTGTSGYNEQFF. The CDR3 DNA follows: TGTGCCAGCAGCCCCACCGGGACTAGCGGCTACAATGAGCAGTTCTTC.

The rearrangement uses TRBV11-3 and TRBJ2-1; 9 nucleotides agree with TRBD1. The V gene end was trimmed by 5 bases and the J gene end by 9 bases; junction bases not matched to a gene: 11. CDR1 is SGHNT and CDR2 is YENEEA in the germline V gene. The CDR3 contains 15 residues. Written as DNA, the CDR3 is TGTGCCAGCAGCGCCTTGGGACAGGGTATGTCTGAGCAGTTCTTC. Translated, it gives CASSALGQGMSEQFF.

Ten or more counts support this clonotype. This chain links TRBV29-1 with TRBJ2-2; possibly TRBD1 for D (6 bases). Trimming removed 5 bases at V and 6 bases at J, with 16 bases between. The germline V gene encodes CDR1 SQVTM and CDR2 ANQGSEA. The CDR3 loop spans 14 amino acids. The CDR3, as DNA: TGCAGCGTTCCCATAGGGGGTACCGCCGGGGAGCTGTTTTTT. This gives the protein CSVPIGGTAGELFF.

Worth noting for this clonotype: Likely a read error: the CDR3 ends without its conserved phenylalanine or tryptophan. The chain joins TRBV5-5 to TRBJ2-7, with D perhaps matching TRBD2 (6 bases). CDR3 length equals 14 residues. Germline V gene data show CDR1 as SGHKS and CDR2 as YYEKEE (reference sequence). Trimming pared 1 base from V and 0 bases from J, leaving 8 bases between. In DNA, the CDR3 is TGTGCCAGCAGCTTGCGGGGGACCTCCTACGAGCAGTACTTA. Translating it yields CASSLRGTSYEQYL.

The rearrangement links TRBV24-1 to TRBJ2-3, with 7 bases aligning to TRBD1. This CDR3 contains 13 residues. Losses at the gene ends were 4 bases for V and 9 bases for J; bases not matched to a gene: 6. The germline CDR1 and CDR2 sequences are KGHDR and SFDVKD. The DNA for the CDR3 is TGTGCCACCAGTGAACCAACAGGGGCGACGCAGTATTTT. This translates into CATSEPTGATQYF.

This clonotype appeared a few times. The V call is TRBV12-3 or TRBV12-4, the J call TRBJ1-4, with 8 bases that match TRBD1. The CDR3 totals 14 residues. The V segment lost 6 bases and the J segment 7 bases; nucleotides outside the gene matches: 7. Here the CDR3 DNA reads TGTGCCAGCAGCGAACAGGGGGTGGGTGAAAAACTGTTTTTT. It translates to CASSEQGVGEKLFF.

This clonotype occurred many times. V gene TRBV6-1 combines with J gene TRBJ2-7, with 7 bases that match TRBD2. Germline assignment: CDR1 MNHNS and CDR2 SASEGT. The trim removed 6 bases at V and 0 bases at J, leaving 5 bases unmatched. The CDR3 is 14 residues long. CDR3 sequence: CASRVAGHSYEQYF. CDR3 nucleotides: TGTGCCAGCAGGGTAGCGGGTCACTCCTACGAGCAGTACTTC.

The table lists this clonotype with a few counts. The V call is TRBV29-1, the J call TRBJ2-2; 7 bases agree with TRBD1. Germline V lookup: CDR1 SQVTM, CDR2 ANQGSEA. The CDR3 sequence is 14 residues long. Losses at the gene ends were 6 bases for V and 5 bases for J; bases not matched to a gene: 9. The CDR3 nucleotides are TGCAGCGTCCCAGACAGGGATGGTACCGGGGAGCTGTTTTTT. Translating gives CSVPDRDGTGELFF.